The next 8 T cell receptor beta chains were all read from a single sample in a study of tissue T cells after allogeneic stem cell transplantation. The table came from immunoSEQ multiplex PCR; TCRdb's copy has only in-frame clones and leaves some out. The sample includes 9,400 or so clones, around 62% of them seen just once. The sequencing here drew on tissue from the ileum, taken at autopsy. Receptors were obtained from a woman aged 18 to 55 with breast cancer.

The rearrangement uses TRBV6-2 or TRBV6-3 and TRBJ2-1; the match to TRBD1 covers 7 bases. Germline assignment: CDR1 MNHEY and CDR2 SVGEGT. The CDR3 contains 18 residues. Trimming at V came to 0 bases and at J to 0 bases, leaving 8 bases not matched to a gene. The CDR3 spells CASSYSTGVYSSYNEQFF. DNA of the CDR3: TGTGCCAGCAGTTACTCAACAGGGGTCTATAGCTCCTACAATGAGCAGTTCTTC.

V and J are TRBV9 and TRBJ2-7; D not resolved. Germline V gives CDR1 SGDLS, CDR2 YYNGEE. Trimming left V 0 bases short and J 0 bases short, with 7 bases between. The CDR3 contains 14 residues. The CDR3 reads CASSVDGSSYEQYF. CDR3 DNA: TGTGCCAGCAGCGTAGATGGCTCCTCCTACGAGCAGTACTTC.

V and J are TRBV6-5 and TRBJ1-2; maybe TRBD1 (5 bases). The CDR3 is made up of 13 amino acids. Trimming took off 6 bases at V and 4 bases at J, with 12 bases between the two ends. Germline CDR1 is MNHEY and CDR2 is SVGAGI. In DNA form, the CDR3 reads TGTGCCAGCAGCAGGGACGGCGTCTATGGCTACACCTTC. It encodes CASSRDGVYGYTF.

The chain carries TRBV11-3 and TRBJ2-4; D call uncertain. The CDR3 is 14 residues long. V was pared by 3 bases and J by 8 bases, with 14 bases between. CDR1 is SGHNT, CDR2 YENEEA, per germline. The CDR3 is CASSFGLARDIQYF. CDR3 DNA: TGTGCCAGCAGCTTTGGCCTCGCCCGGGACATTCAGTACTTC.

CDR3 bases: TGCGCCAGCAGCTTGGAGGCCGGGGGCACCGGGGAGCTGTTTTTT. It yields the protein CASSLEAGGTGELFF. The chain carries TRBV5-1 and TRBJ2-2; D may be TRBD2 (6 bases). The germline V gene has CDR1 SGHRS and CDR2 YFSETQ. CDR3 length: 15 amino acids. Trimming pared 0 bases from V and 4 bases from J, leaving 10 bases between. Filled out from reference TRBV5-1 and TRBJ2-2, the complete variable domain reads KAGVTQTPRYLIKTRGQQVTLSCSPISGHRSVSWYQQTPGQGLQFLFEYFSETQRNKGNFPGRFSGRQFSNSRSEMNVSTLELGDSALYLCASSLEAGGTGELFFGEGSRLTVL.

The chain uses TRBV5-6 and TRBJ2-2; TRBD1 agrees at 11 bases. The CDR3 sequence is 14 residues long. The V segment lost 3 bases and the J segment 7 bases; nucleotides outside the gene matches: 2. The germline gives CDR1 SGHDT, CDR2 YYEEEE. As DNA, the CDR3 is TGTGCCAGCAGCTCCGGGACAGGGGGCGGGGAGCTGTTTTTT. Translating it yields CASSSGTGGGELFF. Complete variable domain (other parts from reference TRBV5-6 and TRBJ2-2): DAGVTQSPTHLIKTRGQQVTLRCSPKSGHDTVSWYQQALGQGPQFIFQYYEEEERQRGNFPDRFSGHQFPNYSSELNVNALLLGDSALYLCASSSGTGGGELFFGEGSRLTVL.

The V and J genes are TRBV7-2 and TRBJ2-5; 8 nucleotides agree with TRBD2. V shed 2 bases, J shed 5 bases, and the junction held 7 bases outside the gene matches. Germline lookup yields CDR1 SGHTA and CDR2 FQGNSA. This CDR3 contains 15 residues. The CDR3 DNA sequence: TGTGCCAGCAGCTTATCCGGGAGGGGGAGGGAGACCCAGTACTTC. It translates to CASSLSGRGRETQYF.

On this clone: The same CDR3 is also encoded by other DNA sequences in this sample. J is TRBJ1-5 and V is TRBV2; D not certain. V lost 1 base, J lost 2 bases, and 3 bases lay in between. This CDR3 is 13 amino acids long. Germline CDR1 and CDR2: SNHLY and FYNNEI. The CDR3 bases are TGTGCCAGCAGTGAAGAGGGCAATCAGCCCCAGCATTTT. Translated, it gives CASSEEGNQPQHF.